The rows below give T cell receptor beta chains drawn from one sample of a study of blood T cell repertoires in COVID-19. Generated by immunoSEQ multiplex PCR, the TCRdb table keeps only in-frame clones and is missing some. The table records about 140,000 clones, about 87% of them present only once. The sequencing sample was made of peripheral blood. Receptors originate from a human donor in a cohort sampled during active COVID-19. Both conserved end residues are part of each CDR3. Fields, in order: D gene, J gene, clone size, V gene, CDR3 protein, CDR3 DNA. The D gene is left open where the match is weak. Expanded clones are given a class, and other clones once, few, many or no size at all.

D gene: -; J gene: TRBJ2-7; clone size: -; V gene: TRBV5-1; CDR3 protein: CASSLRGVEEQYF; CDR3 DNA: TGCGCCAGCAGCTTGAGGGGTGTAGAGGAGCAGTACTTC
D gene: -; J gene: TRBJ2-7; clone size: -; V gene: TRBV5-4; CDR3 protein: CASSLSQGYEQYF; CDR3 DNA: TGTGCCAGCAGCTTGAGCCAGGGGTACGAGCAGTACTTC
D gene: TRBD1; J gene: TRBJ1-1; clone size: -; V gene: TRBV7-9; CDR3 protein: CALGQDTFPIMNTEAFF; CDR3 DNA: TGTGCCCTGGGACAGGACACTTTCCCGATCATGAACACTGAAGCTTTCTTT
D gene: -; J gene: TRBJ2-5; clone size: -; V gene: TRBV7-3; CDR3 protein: CASSLTVNQETQYF; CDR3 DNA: TGTGCCAGCAGCCTCACAGTAAACCAAGAGACCCAGTACTTC
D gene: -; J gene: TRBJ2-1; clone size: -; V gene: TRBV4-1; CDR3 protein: CASSQDPRRMSSYNEQFF; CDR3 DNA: TGCGCCAGCAGCCAAGATCCAAGGCGGATGAGCTCCTACAATGAGCAGTTCTTC
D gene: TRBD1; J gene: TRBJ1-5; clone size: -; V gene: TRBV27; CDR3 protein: CASSLRGDRVFNQPQHF; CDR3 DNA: TGTGCCAGCAGCCTACGGGGGGACAGGGTCTTCAATCAGCCCCAGCATTTT
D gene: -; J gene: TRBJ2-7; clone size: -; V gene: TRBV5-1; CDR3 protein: CASSPKGYEQYF; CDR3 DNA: TGCGCCAGCAGCCCTAAGGGGTACGAGCAGTACTTC
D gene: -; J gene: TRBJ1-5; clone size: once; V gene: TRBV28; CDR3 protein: CASSLRSQPQHF; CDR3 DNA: TGTGCCAGCAGTTTACGGAGTCAGCCCCAGCATTTT
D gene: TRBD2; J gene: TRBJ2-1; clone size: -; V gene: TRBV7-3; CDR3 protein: CASRSFRRGTSGTNEQFF; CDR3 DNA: TGTGCCAGCAGGTCCTTTCGTAGGGGGACTAGCGGGACCAATGAGCAGTTCTTC
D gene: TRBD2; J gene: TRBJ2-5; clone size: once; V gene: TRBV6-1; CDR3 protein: CASSDKFASGRKETQYF; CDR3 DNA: TGTGCCAGCAGTGATAAATTTGCTAGCGGGAGGAAGGAGACCCAGTACTTC
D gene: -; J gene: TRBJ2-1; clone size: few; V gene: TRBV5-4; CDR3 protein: CASTSGAISYNEQFF; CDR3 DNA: TGTGCCAGCACCTCTGGGGCCATCTCCTACAATGAGCAGTTCTTC
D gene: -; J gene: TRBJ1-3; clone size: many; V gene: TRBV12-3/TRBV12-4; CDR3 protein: CASSSFSGNTIYF; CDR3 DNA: TGTGCCAGCAGCAGTTTCTCTGGAAACACCATATATTTT
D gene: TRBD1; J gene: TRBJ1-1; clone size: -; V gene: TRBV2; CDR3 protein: CATMNQGVAEAFF; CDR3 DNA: TGTGCCACGATGAACCAGGGGGTCGCTGAAGCTTTCTTT
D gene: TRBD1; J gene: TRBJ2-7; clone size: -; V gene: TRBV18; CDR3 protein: CASSQPGQGPYEQYF; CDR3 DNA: TGTGCCAGCTCCCAACCGGGACAGGGGCCCTACGAGCAGTACTTC
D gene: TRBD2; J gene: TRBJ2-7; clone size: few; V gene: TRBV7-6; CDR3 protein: CASSLTGPIGGEQYF; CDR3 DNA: TGTGCCAGCAGCTTAACTGGACCAATCGGGGGGGAGCAGTACTTC
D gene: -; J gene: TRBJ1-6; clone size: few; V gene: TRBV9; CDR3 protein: CASSARRGADSPLHF; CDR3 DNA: TGTGCCAGCAGCGCCCGGAGGGGAGCCGATTCACCCCTCCACTTT
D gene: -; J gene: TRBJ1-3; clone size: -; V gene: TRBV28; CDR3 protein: CASSPGFLSGNTIYF; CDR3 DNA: TGTGCCAGCAGTCCGGGGTTCCTCTCTGGAAACACCATATATTTT
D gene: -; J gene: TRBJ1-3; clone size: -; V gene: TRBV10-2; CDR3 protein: CAATPGSGGDTIYF; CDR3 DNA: TGCGCCGCGACACCCGGGTCTGGGGGGGACACCATATATTTT
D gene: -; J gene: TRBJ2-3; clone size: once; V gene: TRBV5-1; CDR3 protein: CASSNSDTQYF; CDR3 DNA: TGCGCCAGCAGCAATTCGGATACGCAGTATTTT
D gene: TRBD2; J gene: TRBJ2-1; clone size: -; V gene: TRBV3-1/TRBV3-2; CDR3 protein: CASSDVGGAYNEQFF; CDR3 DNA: TGTGCCAGCAGCGACGTTGGGGGGGCCTACAATGAGCAGTTCTTC
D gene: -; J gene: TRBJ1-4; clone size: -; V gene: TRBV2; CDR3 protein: CASSGVEGEKLFF; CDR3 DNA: TGTGCCAGCAGTGGGGTGGAGGGTGAAAAACTGTTTTTT
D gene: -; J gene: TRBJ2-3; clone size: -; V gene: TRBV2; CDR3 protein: CASSEWFTSTDTQYF; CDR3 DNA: TGTGCCAGCAGTGAATGGTTTACTAGCACAGATACGCAGTATTTT
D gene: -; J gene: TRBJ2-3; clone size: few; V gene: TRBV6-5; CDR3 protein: CASNRGGSTDTQYF; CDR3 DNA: TGTGCCAGCAACCGGGGAGGTAGCACAGATACGCAGTATTTT
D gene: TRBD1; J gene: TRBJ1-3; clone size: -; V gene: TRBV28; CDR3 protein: CASSLPGQLGNTIYF; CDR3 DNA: TGTGCCAGCAGTTTACCGGGACAGTTGGGAAACACCATATATTTT
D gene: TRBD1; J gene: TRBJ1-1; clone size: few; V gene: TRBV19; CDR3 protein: CASSRTGNTEAFF; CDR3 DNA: TGTGCCAGTAGTAGGACAGGGAACACTGAAGCTTTCTTT
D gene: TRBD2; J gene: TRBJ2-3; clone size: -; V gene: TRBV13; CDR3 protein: CASSLRLAGPILGDTQYF; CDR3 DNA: TGTGCCAGCAGTCTGAGGCTAGCGGGTCCCATCTTGGGTGATACGCAGTATTTT
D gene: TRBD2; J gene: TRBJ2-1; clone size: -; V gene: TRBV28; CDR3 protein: CASSEPSGGVNEQFF; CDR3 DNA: TGTGCCAGCAGTGAACCTAGCGGGGGGGTGAATGAGCAGTTCTTC
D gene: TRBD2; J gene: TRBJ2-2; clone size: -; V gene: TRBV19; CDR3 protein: CASSNSRLAGGVGELFF; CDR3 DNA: TGTGCCAGTAGTAATTCCCGACTAGCGGGAGGTGTCGGGGAGCTGTTTTTT
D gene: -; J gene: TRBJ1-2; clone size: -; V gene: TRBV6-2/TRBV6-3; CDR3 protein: CASSYSAGTGGYTF; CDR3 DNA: TGTGCCAGCAGTTACTCAGCCGGGACTGGCGGCTACACCTTC
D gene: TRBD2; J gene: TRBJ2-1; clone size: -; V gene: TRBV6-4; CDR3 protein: CASRLSGSKNNEQFF; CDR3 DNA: TGTGCCAGCAGACTTAGCGGGTCTAAGAACAATGAGCAGTTCTTC
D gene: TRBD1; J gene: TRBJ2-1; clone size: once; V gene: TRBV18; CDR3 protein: CASSRTDRTYNEQFF; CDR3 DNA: TGTGCCAGCTCACGCACGGACAGGACCTACAATGAGCAGTTCTTC
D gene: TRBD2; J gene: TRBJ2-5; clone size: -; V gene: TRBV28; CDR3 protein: CASSSPGRVGETQYF; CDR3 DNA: TGTGCCAGCTCCTCCCCGGGGAGGGTGGGAGAGACCCAGTACTTC
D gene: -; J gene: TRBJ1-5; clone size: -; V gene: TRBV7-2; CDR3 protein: CASSSRGGLGQPQHF; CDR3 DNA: TGTGCCAGCAGCTCGAGGGGGGGGTTGGGTCAGCCCCAGCATTTT
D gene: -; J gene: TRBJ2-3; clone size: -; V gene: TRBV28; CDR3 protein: CASSFESGGADTQYF; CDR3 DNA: TGTGCCAGCAGTTTTGAATCAGGAGGCGCAGATACGCAGTATTTT
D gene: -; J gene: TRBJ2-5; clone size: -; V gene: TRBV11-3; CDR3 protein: CASSLDRGETQYF; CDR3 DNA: TGTGCCAGCAGCTTAGACAGGGGTGAGACCCAGTACTTC
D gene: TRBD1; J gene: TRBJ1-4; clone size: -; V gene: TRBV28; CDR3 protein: CASSSPADRGNEKLFF; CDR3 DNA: TGTGCCAGCAGTTCGCCGGCGGACAGGGGGAATGAAAAACTGTTTTTT
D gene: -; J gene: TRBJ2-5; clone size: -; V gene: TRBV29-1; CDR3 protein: CSVEGLAGDARWTQYF; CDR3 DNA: TGCAGCGTTGAAGGATTGGCAGGGGACGCCCGATGGACCCAGTACTTC
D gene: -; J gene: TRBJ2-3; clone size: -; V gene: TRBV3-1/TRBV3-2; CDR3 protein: CASEEGGGEDTQYF; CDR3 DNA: TGTGCCAGCGAGGAAGGTGGCGGGGAAGATACGCAGTATTTT
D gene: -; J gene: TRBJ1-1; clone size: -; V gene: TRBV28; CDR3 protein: CASSSRLTEAFF; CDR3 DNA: TGTGCCAGCAGTTCGAGGCTGACTGAAGCTTTCTTT
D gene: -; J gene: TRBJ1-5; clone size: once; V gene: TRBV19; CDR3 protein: CASSPSGGGQPQHF; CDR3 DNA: TGTGCCAGTAGTCCCTCGGGGGGCGGACAGCCCCAGCATTTT
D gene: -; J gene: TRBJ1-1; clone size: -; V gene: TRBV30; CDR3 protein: CAWSVRGSTEAFF; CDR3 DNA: TGTGCCTGGAGTGTAAGGGGGAGCACTGAAGCTTTCTTT
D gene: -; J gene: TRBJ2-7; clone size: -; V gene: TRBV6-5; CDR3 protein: CASSYNSLGAYEQYF; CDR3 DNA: TGTGCCAGCAGTTACAACTCTTTAGGGGCCTACGAGCAGTACTTC
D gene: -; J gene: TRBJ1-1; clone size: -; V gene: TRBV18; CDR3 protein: CASSSSLTEAFF; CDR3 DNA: TGTGCCAGCTCATCTTCTTTGACTGAAGCTTTCTTT
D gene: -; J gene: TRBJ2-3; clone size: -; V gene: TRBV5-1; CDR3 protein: CASSPLISLHTQYF; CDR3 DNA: TGCGCCAGCAGCCCCCTCATTTCCCTACATACGCAGTATTTT
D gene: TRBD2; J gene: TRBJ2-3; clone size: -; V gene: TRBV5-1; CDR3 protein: CASSLSSGALTDTQYF; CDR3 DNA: TGCGCCAGCAGCTTGTCCAGCGGGGCCCTCACAGATACGCAGTATTTT
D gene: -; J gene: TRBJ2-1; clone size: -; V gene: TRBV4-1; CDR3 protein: CASSQDHPQGDYNEQFF; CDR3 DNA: TGCGCCAGCAGCCAAGACCACCCGCAGGGCGACTACAATGAGCAGTTCTTC
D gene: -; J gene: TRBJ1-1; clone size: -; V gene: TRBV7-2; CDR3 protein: CASSLSGANTEAFF; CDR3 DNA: TGTGCCAGCAGCTTATCTGGAGCGAACACTGAAGCTTTCTTT
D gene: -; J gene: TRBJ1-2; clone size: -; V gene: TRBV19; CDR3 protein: CASSIGVGGERGYGYTF; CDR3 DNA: TGTGCCAGTAGTATAGGGGTCGGGGGAGAACGTGGCTATGGCTACACCTTC
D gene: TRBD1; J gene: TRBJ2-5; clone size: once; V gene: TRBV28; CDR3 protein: CASSLPDRVAGETQYF; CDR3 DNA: TGTGCCAGCAGTTTACCGGACAGGGTAGCTGGAGAGACCCAGTACTTC
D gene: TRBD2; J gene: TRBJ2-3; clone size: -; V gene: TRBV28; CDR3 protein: CASGGGTDTQYF; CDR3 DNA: TGTGCCAGTGGGGGGGGGACAGATACGCAGTATTTT
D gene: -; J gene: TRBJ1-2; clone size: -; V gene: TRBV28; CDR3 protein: CASSLIRAPGGYTF; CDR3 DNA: TGTGCCAGCAGTTTAATCAGGGCCCCTGGGGGCTACACCTTC
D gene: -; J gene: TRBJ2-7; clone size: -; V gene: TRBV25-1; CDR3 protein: CASREAYEQYF; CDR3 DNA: TGTGCCAGCAGGGAGGCCTACGAGCAGTACTTC
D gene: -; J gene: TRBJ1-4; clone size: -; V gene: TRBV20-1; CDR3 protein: CSARDREKLFF; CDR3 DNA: TGCAGTGCTAGAGATCGGGAAAAACTGTTTTTT
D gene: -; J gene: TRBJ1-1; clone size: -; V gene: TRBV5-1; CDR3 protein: CASSLVGQMNTEAFF; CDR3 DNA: TGCGCCAGCAGCTTGGTTGGGCAGATGAACACTGAAGCTTTCTTT
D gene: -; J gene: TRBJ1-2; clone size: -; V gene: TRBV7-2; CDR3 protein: CASSATKNYGYTF; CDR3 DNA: TGTGCCAGCAGCGCAACAAAGAACTATGGCTACACCTTC